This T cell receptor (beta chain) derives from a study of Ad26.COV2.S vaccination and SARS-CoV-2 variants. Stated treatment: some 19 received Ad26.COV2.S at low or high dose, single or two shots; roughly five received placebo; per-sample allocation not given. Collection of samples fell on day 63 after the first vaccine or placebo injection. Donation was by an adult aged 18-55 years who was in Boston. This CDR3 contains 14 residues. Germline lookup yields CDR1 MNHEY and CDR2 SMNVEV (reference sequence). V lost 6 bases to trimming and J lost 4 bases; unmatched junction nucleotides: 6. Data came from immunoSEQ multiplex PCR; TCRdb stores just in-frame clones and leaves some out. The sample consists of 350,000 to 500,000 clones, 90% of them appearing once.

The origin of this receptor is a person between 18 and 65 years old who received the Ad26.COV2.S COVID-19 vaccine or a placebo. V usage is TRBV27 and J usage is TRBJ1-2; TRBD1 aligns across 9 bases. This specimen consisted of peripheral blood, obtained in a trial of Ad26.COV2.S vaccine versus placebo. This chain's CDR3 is CASRGQGGVYGYTF. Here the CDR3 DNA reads TGTGCCAGCAGGGGACAGGGAGGCGTCTATGGCTACACCTTC.